The clone carrying this T cell receptor beta chain was counted many times. Its antigen is as yet unknown. Employing constant-segment primers, 5'RACE generated TCR alpha and TCR beta cDNA libraries bearing sample barcodes and UMIs. Using its own MiXCR run on the 5' RACE reads, TCRdb lists one record per CDR3 protein. The sample includes around 140,000 distinct CDR3 sequences, roughly 21% of them seen just once. The sample is drawn from a study of T-cell memory formation after mild COVID-19. Findings of the study overall: That cross-reactive memory joined was suggested by some responding clones appearing in pre-infection memory.

Per the germline V gene, CDR1 is SEHNR and CDR2 is FQNEAQ (reference sequence). This CDR3 has 17 amino acids. Trimming took 3 bases from V and 0 from J, leaving 15 bases between them. The specimen was PBMCs or a T cell subset sorted from them (not recorded which). This TCR was recovered from an adult woman who had mild COVID-19 (a few samples of this study predate the infection). Cell type and time point are not known. This chain joins TRBV7-9 and TRBJ2-4; D is possibly TRBD1 (6 bases). CDR3 coding DNA: TGTGCCAGCAGCTTTTTGCCTACAGGGCTAGCCAAAAACATTCAGTACTTC. Residues: CASSFLPTGLAKNIQYF.